What follows describes a single T cell receptor beta chain. Its antigen is as yet unknown. The source of the sample is a study of cytomegalovirus exposure and HLA in healthy donors. Between the trimmed V and J ends, which lost 5 bases and 4 bases, there was a span of 20 bases. Germline V gene data show CDR1 as SGHTA and CDR2 as FQGNSA. The CDR3 runs 16 residues. In the PCR, 60 Vbeta and 13 Jbeta primers were used. Some clones are missing from TCRdb's copy, which holds only in-frame ones; the method was immunoSEQ multiplex PCR. Of around 150,000 clones listed, over 60% are singletons. It was healthy bone marrow donors who served as donors. Study results and caveats: Roughly even sequencing depth across donors was the assumption behind the presence/absence analyses. Associated with cytomegalovirus, according to the listing, were some 150 TCR beta chains. Later analysis showed TCR association rates varying by HLA locus, highest for DRB1 and lowest for HLA-C.

The genes are TRBV7-2 and TRBJ1-2, with D possibly matching TRBD1 (6 bases). This TCR was sampled from a man under 40 in good health and CMV-seronegative. The sample consisted of PBMCs. The CDR3 DNA is TGTGCCAGCAGCCCCTTCGCAGCGGGGGCTACCTATGGCTACACCTTC. Protein product: CASSPFAAGATYGYTF.